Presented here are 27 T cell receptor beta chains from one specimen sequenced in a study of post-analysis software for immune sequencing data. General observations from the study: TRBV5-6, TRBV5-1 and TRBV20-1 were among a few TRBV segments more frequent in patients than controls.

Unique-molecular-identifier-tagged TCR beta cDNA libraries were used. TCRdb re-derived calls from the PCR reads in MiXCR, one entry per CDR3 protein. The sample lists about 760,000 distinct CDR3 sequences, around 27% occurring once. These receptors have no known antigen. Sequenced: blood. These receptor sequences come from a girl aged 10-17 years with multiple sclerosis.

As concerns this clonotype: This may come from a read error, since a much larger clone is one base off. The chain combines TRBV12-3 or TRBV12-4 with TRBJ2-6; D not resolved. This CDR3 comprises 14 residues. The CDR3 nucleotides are TGTACCAGCAGTTTATTGACTGGGGCCAACGTCCTGACTTTC. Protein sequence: CTSSLLTGANVLTF.

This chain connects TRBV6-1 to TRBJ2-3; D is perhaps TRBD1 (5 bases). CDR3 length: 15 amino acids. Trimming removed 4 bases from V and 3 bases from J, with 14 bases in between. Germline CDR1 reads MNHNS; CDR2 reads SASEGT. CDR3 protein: CASSALRGRTDTQYF. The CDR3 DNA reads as TGTGCCAGCAGTGCTTTAAGGGGAAGGACAGATACGCAGTATTTT.

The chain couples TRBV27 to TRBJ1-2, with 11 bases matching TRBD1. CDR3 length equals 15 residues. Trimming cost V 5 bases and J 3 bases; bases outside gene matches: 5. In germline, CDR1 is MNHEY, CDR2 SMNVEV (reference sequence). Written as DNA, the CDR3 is TGTGCCAGCAGTCCCCGGACAGGGGGCTACTATGGCTACACCTTC. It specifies CASSPRTGGYYGYTF.

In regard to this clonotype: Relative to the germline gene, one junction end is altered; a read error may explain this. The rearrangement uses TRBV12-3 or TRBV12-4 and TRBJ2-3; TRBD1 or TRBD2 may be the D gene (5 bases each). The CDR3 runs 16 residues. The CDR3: CAGSPGTSGWADTQYF. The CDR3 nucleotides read TGTGCCGGCAGTCCCGGGACCAGCGGATGGGCAGATACGCAGTATTTT.

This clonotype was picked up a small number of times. CDR3 residues: CASSPGTVANEKLFF. The CDR3, as DNA: TGTGCCAGCAGCCCCGGGACAGTGGCTAATGAAAAACTGTTTTTT. V and J are TRBV7-8 and TRBJ1-4, with 7 bases aligning to TRBD1. Germline CDR1 SGHVS, CDR2 FQNEAQ. After removal of 5 bases from V and 3 bases from J, the junction contained 6 bases not matched to a gene. This CDR3 comprises 15 residues.

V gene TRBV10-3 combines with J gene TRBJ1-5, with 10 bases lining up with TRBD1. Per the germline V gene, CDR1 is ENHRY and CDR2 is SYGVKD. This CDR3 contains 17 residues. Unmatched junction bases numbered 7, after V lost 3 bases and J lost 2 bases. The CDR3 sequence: CAISDRDRGPGNQPQHF. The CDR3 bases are TGTGCCATCAGTGACAGGGACAGGGGTCCCGGCAATCAGCCCCAGCATTTT.

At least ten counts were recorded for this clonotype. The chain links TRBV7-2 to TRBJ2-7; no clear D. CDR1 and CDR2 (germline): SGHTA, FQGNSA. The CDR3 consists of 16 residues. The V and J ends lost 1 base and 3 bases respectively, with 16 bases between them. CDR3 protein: CASSLGYERLSYEQYF. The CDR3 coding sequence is TGTGCCAGCAGCTTAGGTTATGAACGCCTAAGCTACGAGCAGTACTTC.

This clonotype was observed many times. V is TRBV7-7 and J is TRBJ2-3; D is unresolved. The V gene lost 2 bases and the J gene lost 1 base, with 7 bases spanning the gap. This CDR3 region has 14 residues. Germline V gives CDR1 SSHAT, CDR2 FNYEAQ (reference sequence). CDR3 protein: CASSLSSRTDTQYF. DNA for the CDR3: TGTGCCAGCAGCTTATCGAGTCGCACAGATACGCAGTATTTT.

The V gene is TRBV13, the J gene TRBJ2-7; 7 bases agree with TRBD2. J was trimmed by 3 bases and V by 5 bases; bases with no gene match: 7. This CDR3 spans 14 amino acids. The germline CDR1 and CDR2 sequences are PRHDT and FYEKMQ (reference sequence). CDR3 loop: CASSQTLAVYEQYF. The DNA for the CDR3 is TGTGCCAGCAGCCAGACCCTAGCGGTCTACGAGCAGTACTTC.

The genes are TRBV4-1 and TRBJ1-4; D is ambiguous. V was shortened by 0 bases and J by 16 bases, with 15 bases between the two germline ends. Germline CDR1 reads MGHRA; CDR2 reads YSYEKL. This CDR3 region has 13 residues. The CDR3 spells CASSQEQGEISFF. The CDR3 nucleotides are TGCGCCAGCAGCCAAGAACAAGGCGAAATTTCGTTTTTT.

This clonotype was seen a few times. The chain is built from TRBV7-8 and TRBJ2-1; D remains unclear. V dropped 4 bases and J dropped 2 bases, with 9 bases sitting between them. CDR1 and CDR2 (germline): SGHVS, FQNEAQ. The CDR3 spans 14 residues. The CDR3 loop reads CASSSITTYNEQFF. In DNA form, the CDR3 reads TGTGCCAGCAGCTCTATTACTACCTACAATGAGCAGTTCTTC.

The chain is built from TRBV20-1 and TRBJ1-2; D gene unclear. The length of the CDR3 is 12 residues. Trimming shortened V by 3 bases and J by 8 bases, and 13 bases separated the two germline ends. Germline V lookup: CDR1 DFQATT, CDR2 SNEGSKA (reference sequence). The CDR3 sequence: CSASAGSHGYTF. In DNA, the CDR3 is TGCAGTGCTAGCGCAGGTTCTCACGGCTACACCTTC.

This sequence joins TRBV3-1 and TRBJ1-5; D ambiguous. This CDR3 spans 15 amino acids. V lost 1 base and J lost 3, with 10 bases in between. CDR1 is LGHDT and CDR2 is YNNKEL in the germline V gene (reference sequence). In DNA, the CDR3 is TGTGCCAGCAGCCAAGTGGTCGGTAACAATCAGCCCCAGCATTTT. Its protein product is CASSQVVGNNQPQHF.

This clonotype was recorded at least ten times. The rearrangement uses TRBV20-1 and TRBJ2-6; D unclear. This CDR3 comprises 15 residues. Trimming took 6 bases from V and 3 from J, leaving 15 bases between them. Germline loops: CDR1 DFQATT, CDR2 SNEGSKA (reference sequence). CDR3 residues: CSAWVWAGGANVLTF. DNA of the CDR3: TGCAGTGCCTGGGTGTGGGCTGGTGGGGCCAACGTCCTGACTTTC.

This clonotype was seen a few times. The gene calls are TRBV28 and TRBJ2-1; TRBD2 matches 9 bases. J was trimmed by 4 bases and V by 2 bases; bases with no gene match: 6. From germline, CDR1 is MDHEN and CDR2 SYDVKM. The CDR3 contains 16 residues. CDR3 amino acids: CASSLSGRTPYNEQFF. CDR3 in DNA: TGTGCCAGCAGTTTAAGCGGGAGGACCCCTTACAATGAGCAGTTCTTC.

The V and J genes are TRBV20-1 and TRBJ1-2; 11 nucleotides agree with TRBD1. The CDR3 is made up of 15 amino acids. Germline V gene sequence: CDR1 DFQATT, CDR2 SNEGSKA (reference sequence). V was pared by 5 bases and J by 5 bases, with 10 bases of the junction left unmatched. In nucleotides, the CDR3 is TGCAGTGCTGGGGACAGGGGGTTACTGGGGTATGGCTACACCTTC. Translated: CSAGDRGLLGYGYTF.

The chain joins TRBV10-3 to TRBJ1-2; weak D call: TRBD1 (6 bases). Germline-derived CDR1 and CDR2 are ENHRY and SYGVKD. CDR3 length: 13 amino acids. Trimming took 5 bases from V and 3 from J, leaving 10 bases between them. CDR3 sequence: CAISTGIDYGYTF. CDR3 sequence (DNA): TGTGCCATCAGTACAGGGATCGACTATGGCTACACCTTC.

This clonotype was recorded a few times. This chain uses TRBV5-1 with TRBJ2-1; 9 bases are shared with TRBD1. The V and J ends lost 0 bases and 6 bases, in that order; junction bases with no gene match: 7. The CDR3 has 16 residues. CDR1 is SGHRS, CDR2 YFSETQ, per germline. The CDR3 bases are TGCGCCAGCAGCTTGGTAGGGACAGGGCCCTTCAATGAGCAGTTCTTC. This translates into CASSLVGTGPFNEQFF.

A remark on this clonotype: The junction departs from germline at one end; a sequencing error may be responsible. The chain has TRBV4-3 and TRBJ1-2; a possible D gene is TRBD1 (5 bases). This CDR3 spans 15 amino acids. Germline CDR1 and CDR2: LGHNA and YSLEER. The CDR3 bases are TGCGTCAGCAGCCAAGTGGGGGAACTCGCGTATGGCTACACCTTC. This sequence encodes CVSSQVGELAYGYTF.

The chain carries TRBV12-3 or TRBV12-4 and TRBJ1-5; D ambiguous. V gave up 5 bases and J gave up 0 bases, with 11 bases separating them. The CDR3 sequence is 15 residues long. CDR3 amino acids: CASSTSDGSNQPQHF. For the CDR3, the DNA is TGTGCCAGCAGTACGTCCGACGGTAGCAATCAGCCCCAGCATTTT.

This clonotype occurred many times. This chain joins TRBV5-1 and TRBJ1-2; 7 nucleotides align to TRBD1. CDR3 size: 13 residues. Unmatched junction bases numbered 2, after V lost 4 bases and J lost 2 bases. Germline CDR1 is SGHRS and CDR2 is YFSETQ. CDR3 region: CASSGGQNYGYTF. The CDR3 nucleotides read TGCGCCAGCAGCGGGGGACAGAACTATGGCTACACCTTC.

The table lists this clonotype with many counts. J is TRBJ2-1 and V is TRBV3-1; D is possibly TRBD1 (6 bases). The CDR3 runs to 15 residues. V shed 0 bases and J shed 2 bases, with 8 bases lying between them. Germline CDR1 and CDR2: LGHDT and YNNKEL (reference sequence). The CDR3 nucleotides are TGTGCCAGCAGCCAAGATTCAGGGGCCTACAATGAGCAGTTCTTC. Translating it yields CASSQDSGAYNEQFF.

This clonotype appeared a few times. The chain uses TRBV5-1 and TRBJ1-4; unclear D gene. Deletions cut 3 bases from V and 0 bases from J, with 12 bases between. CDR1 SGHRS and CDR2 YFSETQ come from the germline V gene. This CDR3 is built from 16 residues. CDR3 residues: CASSSRGIATNEKLFF. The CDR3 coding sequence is TGCGCCAGCAGCTCGCGCGGGATAGCAACTAATGAAAAACTGTTTTTT.

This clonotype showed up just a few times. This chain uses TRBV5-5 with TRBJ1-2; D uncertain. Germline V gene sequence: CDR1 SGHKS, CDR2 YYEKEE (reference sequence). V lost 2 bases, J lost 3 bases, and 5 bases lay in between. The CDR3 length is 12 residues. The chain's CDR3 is CASSFSDYGYTF. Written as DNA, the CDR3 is TGTGCCAGCAGCTTTTCAGACTATGGCTACACCTTC.

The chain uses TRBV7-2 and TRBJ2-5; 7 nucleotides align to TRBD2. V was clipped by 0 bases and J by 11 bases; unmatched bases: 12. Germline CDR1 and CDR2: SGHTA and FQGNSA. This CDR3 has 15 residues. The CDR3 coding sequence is TGTGCCAGCAGCTTAGCGGGAGGGCCTGGGAGTGAGCAGTACTTC. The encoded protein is CASSLAGGPGSEQYF.

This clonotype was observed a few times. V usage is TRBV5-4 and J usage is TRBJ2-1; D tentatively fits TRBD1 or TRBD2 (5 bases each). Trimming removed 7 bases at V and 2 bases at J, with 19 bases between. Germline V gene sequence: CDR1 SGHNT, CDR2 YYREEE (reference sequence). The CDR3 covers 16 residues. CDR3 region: CASQNTGTRTYNEQFF. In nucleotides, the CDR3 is TGTGCCAGCCAAAATACCGGGACGAGGACCTACAATGAGCAGTTCTTC.

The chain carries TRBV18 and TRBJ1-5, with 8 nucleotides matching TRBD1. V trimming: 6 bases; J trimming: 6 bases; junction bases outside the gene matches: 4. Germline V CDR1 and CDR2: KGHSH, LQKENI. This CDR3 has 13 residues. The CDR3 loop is CASSEGQVQPQHF. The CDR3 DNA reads TGTGCCAGCTCGGAGGGACAGGTTCAGCCCCAGCATTTT.